The T cell receptor beta chain under discussion was sequenced for a study of blood T cell repertoires in COVID-19. Overall study context: Whether acute or convalescent, the COVID-19 samples came from the United States, Italy and Spain. From T cells, B-cell-depleted T cells, or PBMCs came the material, which was cDNA or gDNA.

In its sample, this clone was seen once. Original handling: How many nucleated cells were present was estimated from reference gene primer amplification. TCRdb's copy holds only in-frame clones and misses some; the assay was immunoSEQ multiplex PCR. The V and J calls and clone size are taken from that table; D and trimming were inferred from the DNA. Seen here are 300,000 or so clones, 75% to 90% observed once, and the top ten hold roughly 3.7%. The TCR comes from a woman aged 40 to 50 with acute or convalescent COVID-19. Material for sequencing was peripheral blood.

CDR3 sequence reads: CASSQGRDRDGGYTF. CDR3 bases: TGTGCCAGCAGCCAGGGCCGGGACAGGGATGGTGGCTACACCTTC. The J gene is TRBJ1-2, the V gene TRBV14; 9 nucleotides align to TRBD1. The germline gives CDR1 SGHDN, CDR2 FVKESK. The CDR3 runs 15 residues. V lost 3 bases to trimming and J lost 7 bases; unmatched junction nucleotides: 9. The full variable domain, rest sourced from reference TRBV14 and TRBJ1-2, is EAGVTQFPSHSVIEKGQTVTLRCDPISGHDNLYWYRRVMGKEIKFLLHFVKESKQDESGMPNNRFLAERTGGTYSTLKVQPAELEDSGVYFCASSQGRDRDGGYTFGSGTRLTVV.